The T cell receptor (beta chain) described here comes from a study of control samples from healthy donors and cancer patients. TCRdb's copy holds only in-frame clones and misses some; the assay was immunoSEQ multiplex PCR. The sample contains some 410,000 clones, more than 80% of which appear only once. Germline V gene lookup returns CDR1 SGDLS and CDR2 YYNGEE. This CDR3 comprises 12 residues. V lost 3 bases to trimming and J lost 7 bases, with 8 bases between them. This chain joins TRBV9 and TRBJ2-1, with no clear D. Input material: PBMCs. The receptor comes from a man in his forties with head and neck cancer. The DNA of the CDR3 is TGTGCCAGCAGCGACCGGCCGAATGAGCAGTTCTTC. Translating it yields CASSDRPNEQFF.